This TCR beta chain was captured by sequencing in a study of shared clonotypes between healthy human individuals. The study's findings and limits: Sharing across four donors was highest in naive CD4 (around 5%) and lowest in memory CD8 (around 0.4%).

The donor population consisted of healthy HIV-negative adults with no recent acute infections or vaccinations. As for this clone: Its antigen is unknown.

The authors split each subset's genomic DNA evenly across several immunoSEQ plates. This table comes from immunoSEQ multiplex PCR, and its TCRdb copy is limited to in-frame clones, with some not included. The sample consists of over 850,000 clones, 70% to 80% of them appearing once. The clonotype was recovered from a man between 18 and 29 years old in good health. Some clones in this sample may be carry-over from other donors' samples. Input material: memory CD4+ T cells from PBMCs. The sample's subset: CD45RA-negative fraction.

DNA of the CDR3: TGTGCCAGCAGCTTAGTAGGTAGCGGGAAAGAGACCCAGTACTTC. Its translation: CASSLVGSGKETQYF. The J gene is TRBJ2-5, the V gene TRBV7-2; 8 nucleotides align to TRBD2. CDR1 is SGHTA, CDR2 FQGNSA, per germline. V shed 1 base and J 3 bases; nucleotides not matched to a gene: 4. There are 15 residues in the CDR3.